This T cell receptor beta chain was sequenced in a study of radiotherapy plus CTLA-4 blockade in lung cancer. Germline lookup yields CDR1 SEHNR and CDR2 FQNEAQ (reference sequence). Germline trimming cut 5 bases from V and 5 bases from J; bases unmatched to any gene: 6. The CDR3 spans 14 residues. Here immunoSEQ multiplex PCR was the method, and the copy in TCRdb shows in-frame clones only, minus some. Here the sample spans some 62,000 clones, roughly 80% being singletons. Sequenced material: peripheral blood, taken from a patient treated with radiotherapy plus ipilimumab. This TCR derives from a human donor with non-small cell lung cancer who had a complete response to radiotherapy plus ipilimumab. V and J are TRBV7-9 and TRBJ2-5; 9 bases map to TRBD1. CDR3 loop: CASSPGQGAETQYF. CDR3 DNA: TGTGCCAGCAGCCCGGGACAGGGTGCCGAGACCCAGTACTTC. Looking up the rest from reference TRBV7-9 and TRBJ2-5 gives the full variable domain: DTGVSQNPRHKITKRGQNVTFRCDPISEHNRLYWYRQTLGQGPEFLTYFQNEAQLEKSRLLSDRFSAERPKGSFSTLEIQRTEQGDSAMYLCASSPGQGAETQYFGPGTRLLVL.